This T cell receptor (beta chain) was retrieved from a study of cytomegalovirus exposure and HLA in healthy donors. General observations from the study: It emerged from a later analysis that several of the most significant clusters appeared to be linked to common viral pathogens. Cytomegalovirus-associated TCR beta chains were listed, numbering some 180. The CMV antigen specificity of a few CMV-associated chains was confirmed through in vitro analysis.

Healthy bone marrow donors made up the donor group. As regards this clone: Its matching antigen is unknown.

13 Jbeta primers and 60 Vbeta primers were used for the PCR. The assay was immunoSEQ multiplex PCR, and TCRdb's table has in-frame clones only and misses some. The sample has 52,000 or so clones, approximately 80% seen once. The V end was cut by 5 bases, the J end by 1 base, with 11 bases between. Looked up from germline, CDR1 is SGHNT and CDR2 is YENEEA. The CDR3 has 14 residues. The gene calls are TRBV11-3 and TRBJ2-5; D is possibly TRBD2 (7 bases). The TCR sequence derives from a female donor in good health and CMV-seronegative. The sample was PBMCs. CDR3 protein: CASSARGAQETQYF. As DNA, the CDR3 is TGTGCCAGCAGCGCACGGGGGGCCCAAGAGACCCAGTACTTC.